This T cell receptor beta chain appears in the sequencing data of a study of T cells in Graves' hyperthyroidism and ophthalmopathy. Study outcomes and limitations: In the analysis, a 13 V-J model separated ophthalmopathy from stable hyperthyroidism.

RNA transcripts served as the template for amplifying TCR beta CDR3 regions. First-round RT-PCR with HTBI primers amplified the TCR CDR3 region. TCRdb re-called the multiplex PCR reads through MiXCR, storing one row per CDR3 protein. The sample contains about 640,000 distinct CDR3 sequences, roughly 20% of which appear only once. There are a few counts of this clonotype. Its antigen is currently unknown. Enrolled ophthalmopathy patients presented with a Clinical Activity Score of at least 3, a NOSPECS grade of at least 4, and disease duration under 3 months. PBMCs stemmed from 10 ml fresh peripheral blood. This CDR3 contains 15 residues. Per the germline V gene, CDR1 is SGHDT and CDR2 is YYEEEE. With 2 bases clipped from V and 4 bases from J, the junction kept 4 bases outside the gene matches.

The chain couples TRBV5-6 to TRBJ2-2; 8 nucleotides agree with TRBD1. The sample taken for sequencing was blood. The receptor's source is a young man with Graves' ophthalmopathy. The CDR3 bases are TGTGCCAGCAGCTTCACAGGGGGTCGCACCGGGGAGCTGTTTTTT. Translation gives CASSFTGGRTGELFF.